The next 16 T cell receptor beta chains were all read from a single sample in a study of cytomegalovirus exposure and HLA in healthy donors. PCR was performed using 60 Vbeta and 13 Jbeta primers. The assay was immunoSEQ multiplex PCR, and TCRdb's table has in-frame clones only and misses some. The sample has over 150,000 clones, roughly 78% seen once. The specimen was PBMCs. The origin of the receptors is a boy aged 5 to 17 in good health and CMV-seronegative.

The gene calls are TRBV11-3 and TRBJ2-3; TRBD2 matches 7 bases. V shed 1 base, J shed 0 bases, and the junction held 4 bases outside the gene matches. The CDR3 length is 16 residues. Germline V gene data show CDR1 as SGHNT and CDR2 as YENEEA. The CDR3 coding sequence is TGTGCCAGCAGCTTAGGGCTAGCGGCTAGCACAGATACGCAGTATTTT. Translating it yields CASSLGLAASTDTQYF.

This chain connects TRBV9 to TRBJ2-2; D remains ambiguous. Germline V gives CDR1 SGDLS, CDR2 YYNGEE. V was pared by 4 bases and J by 4 bases, with 11 bases between. The CDR3 runs 14 residues. The CDR3 DNA follows: TGTGCCAGCAGCCCCCGAAGCCGCACCGGGGAGCTGTTTTTT. As protein: CASSPRSRTGELFF. Looking up the rest from reference TRBV9 and TRBJ2-2 gives the full variable domain: DSGVTQTPKHLITATGQRVTLRCSPRSGDLSVYWYQQSLDQGLQFLIQYYNGEERAKGNILERFSAQQFPDLHSELNLSSLELGDSALYFCASSPRSRTGELFFGEGSRLTVL.

This chain links TRBV14 with TRBJ1-6; unclear D gene. Germline V gene data show CDR1 as SGHDN and CDR2 as FVKESK. The ends were cut back, 4 bases at V and 7 bases at J, with 11 bases in the middle. The CDR3 extends over 14 amino acids. The CDR3 reads CASSRGRGNSPLHF. The CDR3 nucleotides read TGTGCCAGCAGCCGAGGGAGAGGCAATTCACCCCTCCACTTT.

This chain joins TRBV10-3 and TRBJ2-7, with D possibly TRBD1 on 5 matching bases. Germline V lookup: CDR1 ENHRY, CDR2 SYGVKD. V was pared by 0 bases and J by 0 bases, with 15 bases between. The length of the CDR3 is 17 residues. For the CDR3, the DNA is TGTGCCATCAGTGAGTCGAGTAAGGACAAAAGCTCCTACGAGCAGTACTTC. Its translation is CAISESSKDKSSYEQYF.

The genes are TRBV7-3 and TRBJ1-1; 7 bases are a match to TRBD1. The trim removed 1 base at V and 7 bases at J, leaving 3 bases unmatched. Germline CDR1 is SGHTA and CDR2 is FQGTGA. The CDR3 spans 13 residues. CDR3 bases: TGTGCCAGCAGCTTAAAGGGGGACAGTGAAGCTTTCTTT. Translation: CASSLKGDSEAFF.

The rearrangement uses TRBV9 and TRBJ2-1; D uncertain. Germline CDR1 is SGDLS and CDR2 is YYNGEE. The CDR3 contains 15 residues. V lost 2 bases to trimming and J lost 2 bases, with 11 bases between them. The CDR3 sequence is CASSVSPRPYNEQFF. CDR3 DNA: TGTGCCAGCAGCGTTAGCCCGAGACCCTACAATGAGCAGTTCTTC.

This chain uses TRBV9 with TRBJ1-1; TRBD1 matches at 8 bases. Germline V CDR1 and CDR2: SGDLS, YYNGEE. The CDR3 has 14 residues. V lost 0 bases, J lost 4 bases, and 2 bases stayed unmatched. This chain's CDR3 is CASSVAGTGTEAFF. In DNA, the CDR3 is TGTGCCAGCAGCGTAGCTGGGACAGGCACTGAAGCTTTCTTT.

This clone was picked up one time. The chain links TRBV9 to TRBJ1-1; tentatively, D is TRBD1 (5 bases). The CDR3 length is 13 residues. The V and J ends lost 0 bases and 6 bases respectively, with 9 bases between them. Germline CDR1 and CDR2: SGDLS and YYNGEE. The chain's CDR3 is CASSVDSGSEAFF. The CDR3 DNA sequence: TGTGCCAGCAGCGTAGATTCAGGGTCTGAAGCTTTCTTT.

There are a few counts of this clone. CDR3 region: CARLAGGLWFF. DNA of the CDR3: TGTGCCAGACTAGCGGGGGGGCTGTGGTTCTTC. This sequence joins TRBV2 and TRBJ2-1; 13 positions match TRBD2. Germline CDR1 SNHLY, CDR2 FYNNEI. Losses at the gene ends were 9 bases for V and 15 bases for J; bases not matched to a gene: 5. This CDR3 is built from 11 residues. Drawing the rest from reference TRBV2 and TRBJ2-1, the complete variable domain is EPEVTQTPSHQVTQMGQEVILRCVPISNHLYFYWYRQILGQKVEFLVSFYNNEISEKSEIFDDQFSVERPDGSNFTLKIRSTKLEDSAMYFCARLAGGLWFFGPGTRLTVL.

The chain employs TRBV6-6 and TRBJ2-1; 10 positions agree with TRBD1. This CDR3 comprises 16 residues. V dropped 0 bases and J dropped 7; count of bases not matched to a gene: 6. Germline values: CDR1 MNHNY, CDR2 SVGAGI (reference sequence). Here the CDR3 reads CASSYSTPGQGNEQFF. In nucleotides, the CDR3 is TGTGCCAGCAGTTACTCGACCCCGGGACAGGGGAATGAGCAGTTCTTC.

The chain combines TRBV19 with TRBJ1-2; 7 bases match TRBD1. Germline lookup yields CDR1 LNHDA and CDR2 SQIVND (reference sequence). Trimming removed 3 bases from V and 4 bases from J; junction bases left unmatched: 2. This CDR3 contains 13 residues. This chain's CDR3 is CASSIDRAYGYTF. DNA of the CDR3: TGTGCCAGTAGTATTGACAGGGCCTATGGCTACACCTTC.

The CDR3 nucleotides read TGTGCCAGCACGGACAGAGCTGTGGAAGCTTTCTTT. It encodes CASTDRAVEAFF. This chain joins TRBV7-3 and TRBJ1-1; D is possibly TRBD1 (6 bases). This CDR3 region has 12 residues. V was pared by 7 bases and J by 8 bases, with 14 bases between. Per the germline V gene, CDR1 is SGHTA and CDR2 is FQGTGA. Full variable domain (missing parts from reference TRBV7-3 and TRBJ1-1): GAGVSQTPSNKVTEKGKYVELRCDPISGHTALYWYRQSLGQGPEFLIYFQGTGAADDSGLPNDRFFAVRPEGSVSTLKIQRTERGDSAVYLCASTDRAVEAFFGQGTRLTVV.

The chain links TRBV5-6 to TRBJ2-5; a possible D gene is TRBD2 (5 bases). The V gene lost 3 bases and the J gene lost 2 bases, with 11 bases spanning the gap. The CDR3 is 14 residues long. Germline V gives CDR1 SGHDT, CDR2 YYEEEE. The CDR3 sequence: CASSWAGNQETQYF. In nucleotides, the CDR3 is TGTGCCAGCAGCTGGGCGGGCAATCAAGAGACCCAGTACTTC.

The chain joins TRBV19 to TRBJ2-5; the match to TRBD2 covers 11 bases. CDR1 is LNHDA and CDR2 is SQIVND in the germline V gene (reference sequence). This CDR3 is 16 amino acids long. The junction had 4 bases not matched to a gene; V was cut back by 3 bases and J by 1 base. The CDR3: CASSMHGTSGQETQYF. For the CDR3, the DNA is TGTGCCAGTAGTATGCACGGGACTAGCGGCCAAGAGACCCAGTACTTC.

The CDR3 sequence is CASSERRDSSTDTQYF. The CDR3 DNA reads as TGTGCCAGCAGTGAAAGGCGGGATTCTAGCACAGATACGCAGTATTTT. The chain recombines TRBV6-1 with TRBJ2-3; possible D gene TRBD2, 6 bases. CDR1 is MNHNS and CDR2 is SASEGT in the germline V gene. This CDR3 is 16 amino acids long. Trimming removed 2 bases from V and 0 bases from J, with 12 bases in between.

The chain employs TRBV6-4 and TRBJ2-3; 7 bases are a match to TRBD2. Trimming removed 4 bases from V and 0 bases from J; junction bases left unmatched: 4. The CDR3 spans 15 residues. The germline V gene has CDR1 MRHNA and CDR2 SNTAGT. As DNA, the CDR3 is TGTGCCAGCAGTGTTAGTAGCGGGAGCACAGATACGCAGTATTTT. Its protein product is CASSVSSGSTDTQYF.